This TCR beta chain was obtained from a study of Ad26.COV2.S vaccination and SARS-CoV-2 variants. The V end lost 6 bases, the J end lost 8 bases, and 13 bases lay between the germline ends. There are 11 residues in the CDR3. Germline V gene lookup returns CDR1 GTSNPN and CDR2 SVGIG (reference sequence). Treatment indicated: roughly 19 received Ad26.COV2.S at low or high dose, single or two shots; about 5 received placebo; per-sample allocation not given. Day 63 after the first vaccine or placebo injection was the time point for sampling. Measured with immunoSEQ multiplex PCR; TCRdb has only the in-frame clones, and not every one. The sample records roughly 300,000 clones, 88% being singletons.

The rearrangement links TRBV30 to TRBJ1-2; D ambiguous. The source of this sequence is a person between 18 and 65 years old who received the Ad26.COV2.S COVID-19 vaccine or a placebo. Specimen: peripheral blood, collected in a trial of Ad26.COV2.S vaccine versus placebo. As DNA, the CDR3 is TGTGCCTGTAGGGCCCCTGAGGGCTACACCTTC. This encodes CACRAPEGYTF.